This T cell receptor beta chain was sequenced during a study of cytomegalovirus exposure and HLA in healthy donors. Overall study: Within an early data release were 85 million or so unique TCRs drawn from HLA-typed donors. Within the Caucasian-associated ancestry cluster were approximately 77% of the roughly 360 genotyped donors. Study-wide results and caveats: Several V segments, TRBV6-2 and TRBV6-3 among them, could not be told apart and were dropped.

As for this clone: What it recognizes is unknown.

PCR used 60 Vbeta primers and 13 Jbeta primers. As processed by the authors: The authors later counted about 80 million unique TCR beta chains, 9 million to 14 million of them shared. This table comes from immunoSEQ multiplex PCR, and its TCRdb copy is limited to in-frame clones, with some not included. V and J calls plus clone size are reproduced from that table; the DNA served to infer D and trimming. In the table there are 95,000 to 110,000 clones, 10% of which are singletons. The CDR3 sequence is 14 residues long. V shed 5 bases and J 7 bases; nucleotides not matched to a gene: 3. Germline V gene sequence: CDR1 PRHDT, CDR2 FYEKMQ (reference sequence).

Sequenced sample: PBMCs. This sequence originates from a man aged 35 to 55 in good health and CMV-seropositive. The chain carries TRBV13 and TRBJ1-4; 11 bases align to TRBD1. DNA for the CDR3: TGTGCCAGCAGCCCCGGGACAGGGGGTGAAAAACTGTTTTTT. This gives the protein CASSPGTGGEKLFF.